These 27 T cell receptor beta chains originate from one sample sequenced in a study of blood T cell repertoires in COVID-19. Here immunoSEQ multiplex PCR was the method, and the copy in TCRdb shows in-frame clones only, minus some. The top ten hold about 5.5% of the sample, which has 200,000 or so clones, 65% to 85% seen once. Sequencing was done on a sample of peripheral blood. The receptors come from a woman in her 30s with acute or convalescent COVID-19.

The rearrangement joins TRBV14 to TRBJ2-7; 7 bases are a match to TRBD2. V shed 5 bases and J 4 bases; nucleotides not matched to a gene: 5. CDR1 is SGHDN, CDR2 FVKESK, per germline. CDR3 size: 13 residues. The CDR3 region is CASSLREGYEQYF. The CDR3 DNA sequence: TGTGCCAGCAGCTTAAGGGAGGGTTACGAGCAGTACTTC.

Only one count was recorded for this clone. V is TRBV5-1 and J is TRBJ1-1; D remains unclear. The CDR3 is 17 residues long. The V end was cut by 4 bases, the J end by 5 bases, with 24 bases between. CDR1 is SGHRS and CDR2 is YFSETQ in the germline V gene. The CDR3 region has the DNA TGCGCCAGCAGCCCCTTCAACCGGACTAGACTTCTGACTGAAGCTTTCTTT. This encodes CASSPFNRTRLLTEAFF.

This clone was detected a few times. The chain is built from TRBV6-5 and TRBJ1-2, with a possible D match to TRBD1 (6 bases). V was shortened by 4 bases and J by 7 bases, with 10 bases between the two germline ends. Germline values: CDR1 MNHEY, CDR2 SVGAGI. The CDR3 extends over 12 amino acids. In DNA, the CDR3 is TGTGCCAGCAGTTCAACGACAGGTGGCTACACCTTC. It encodes CASSSTTGGYTF.

V is TRBV19 and J is TRBJ2-6, with D possibly TRBD1 on 6 matching bases. V was trimmed by 6 bases and J by 2 bases, leaving 11 bases between them. Germline V gives CDR1 LNHDA, CDR2 SQIVND (reference sequence). This CDR3 contains 15 residues. Here the CDR3 DNA reads TGTGCCAGTAGGCTCCGGGACACTGGGGCCAACGTCCTGACTTTC. Translating it yields CASRLRDTGANVLTF.

V is TRBV24-1 and J is TRBJ2-3; possibly TRBD2 for D (6 bases). The CDR3 loop spans 12 amino acids. Between the trimmed V and J ends, which lost 5 bases and 13 bases, there was a span of 15 bases. In germline, CDR1 is KGHDR, CDR2 SFDVKD. The CDR3 loop is CATSGAGVAEYF. The CDR3 DNA sequence: TGTGCCACCAGTGGGGCCGGGGTAGCGGAGTATTTT.

This clone was picked up one time. J is TRBJ2-3 and V is TRBV19, with D perhaps TRBD1 (6 bases). CDR1 and CDR2 from the germline V gene are LNHDA and SQIVND (reference sequence). The CDR3 spans 14 residues. Trimming removed 5 bases from V and 3 bases from J, with 12 bases in between. CDR3 residues: CASSLGTPTDTQYF. As DNA, the CDR3 is TGTGCCAGTAGTCTAGGGACACCTACAGATACGCAGTATTTT.

The gene calls are TRBV21-1 and TRBJ2-7; the DNA was not compared with TRBD1, the D call given in the table. TRBV21-1 is annotated as a pseudogene. CDR3 length: 16 amino acids. CDR3 sequence: CASSKGRTGGSYEQYF. The CDR3 DNA is TGTGCCAGCAGCAAAGGAAGGACAGGGGGCTCCTACGAGCAGTACTTC.

The rearrangement links TRBV5-5 to TRBJ1-4, with D perhaps matching TRBD1 (5 bases). Trimming removed 3 bases at V and 5 bases at J, with 11 bases between. Germline CDR1 reads SGHKS; CDR2 reads YYEKEE (reference sequence). This CDR3 is 14 amino acids long. As DNA, the CDR3 is TGTGCCAGCAGCTGGCGGGACGGCAATGAAAAACTGTTTTTT. Amino acids: CASSWRDGNEKLFF.

This chain joins TRBV27 and TRBJ2-7; no firm D call. The CDR3 runs to 16 residues. V was pared by 5 bases and J by 2 bases, with 19 bases between. Per germline, CDR1 MNHEY and CDR2 SMNVEV (reference sequence). CDR3 coding DNA: TGTGCCAGCAGTACCCTCCCGGGTCAAATCCCCTACGAGCAGTACTTC. Its protein product is CASSTLPGQIPYEQYF.

The chain uses TRBV6-6 and TRBJ1-2; 7 bases match TRBD1. The CDR3 has 16 residues. J was trimmed by 6 bases and V by 3 bases; bases with no gene match: 13. Germline CDR1 and CDR2: MNHNY and SVGAGI (reference sequence). This CDR3 reads CASSYYQDRSGDGYTF. The CDR3 region has the DNA TGTGCCAGCAGTTATTACCAGGACAGGTCTGGTGATGGCTACACCTTC.

V and J are TRBV5-6 and TRBJ2-7; no firm D call. Per the germline V gene, CDR1 is SGHDT and CDR2 is YYEEEE. V lost 5 bases and J 7 bases, leaving 13 bases between the germline ends. This CDR3 comprises 12 residues. CDR3 coding DNA: TGTGCCAGCAGGCGTTCATCACGAGAGCAGTACTTC. Translating it yields CASRRSSREQYF.

The chain couples TRBV15 to TRBJ2-1; TRBD2 aligns across 10 bases. After removal of 5 bases from V and 0 bases from J, the junction contained 13 bases not matched to a gene. In germline, CDR1 is LNHNV, CDR2 YYDKDF (reference sequence). CDR3 length: 19 residues. The CDR3 DNA reads as TGTGCCACCAGCTCCCTGAGCGGGGGGGCCGGGAGCTCCTACAATGAGCAGTTCTTC. Translating gives CATSSLSGGAGSSYNEQFF.

The chain links TRBV6-5 to TRBJ1-3; D remains ambiguous. V lost 0 bases and J lost 8, with 11 bases in between. This CDR3 spans 14 amino acids. CDR1 and CDR2 from the germline V gene are MNHEY and SVGAGI. The CDR3 loop is CASSYSKAGDTIYF. The CDR3 DNA reads as TGTGCCAGCAGTTACTCGAAGGCGGGCGACACCATATATTTT.

This sequence joins TRBV2 and TRBJ2-7; D may be TRBD1 (6 bases). Germline V gene sequence: CDR1 SNHLY, CDR2 FYNNEI. Trimming took off 3 bases at V and 8 bases at J, with 14 bases between the two ends. The CDR3 has 13 amino acids. CDR3 protein: CASSEGPRGQQYF. Written as DNA, the CDR3 is TGTGCCAGCAGTGAGGGTCCCAGGGGCCAGCAGTACTTC.

The V gene is TRBV21-1, the J gene TRBJ1-6. TRBV21-1 is termed a pseudogene. The CDR3 has 14 residues. In DNA form, the CDR3 reads TGTGCCAGCAGCCTCGGGGGCTATAATTCACCCCTCCACTTT. Protein: CASSLGGYNSPLHF.

The chain uses TRBV19 and TRBJ1-2; D might be TRBD1 (5 bases). Germline lookup yields CDR1 LNHDA and CDR2 SQIVND (reference sequence). CDR3 size: 12 residues. The V end lost 2 bases, the J end lost 7 bases, and 8 bases lay between the germline ends. CDR3 in DNA: TGTGCCAGTAGTATACGGGGGTCTGGCTACACCTTC. Residues: CASSIRGSGYTF.

CDR3 in amino acids: CATSARLAGAFNTGELFF. In DNA, the CDR3 is TGTGCCACCAGTGCCAGGCTAGCGGGGGCCTTTAACACCGGGGAGCTGTTTTTT. The chain has TRBV24-1 and TRBJ2-2; 10 bases map to TRBD2. CDR3 length: 18 amino acids. V was clipped by 5 bases and J by 2 bases; unmatched bases: 10. Per germline, CDR1 KGHDR and CDR2 SFDVKD.

This clone was detected a few times. This chain joins TRBV12-3 or TRBV12-4 and TRBJ1-1; D is possibly TRBD1 (5 bases). V shed 5 bases and J shed 6 bases, with 13 bases lying between them. This CDR3 contains 13 residues. For the CDR3, the DNA is TGTGCCAGCAGTCCTCAGGGAGGGGCTGAAGCTTTCTTT. It specifies CASSPQGGAEAFF.

The table lists this clone with a few counts. DNA for the CDR3: TGTGCCAGCAGCATGGACAGGGGAAAAAATGAAAAACTGTTTTTT. It yields the protein CASSMDRGKNEKLFF. The chain recombines TRBV28 with TRBJ1-4; the match to TRBD1 covers 9 bases. The V gene end was trimmed by 6 bases and the J gene end by 5 bases; junction bases not matched to a gene: 7. Germline loops: CDR1 MDHEN, CDR2 SYDVKM. CDR3 length equals 15 residues.

This clone appeared a few times. V is TRBV5-6 and J is TRBJ1-5, with TRBD1 matching 9 bases. Germline trimming cut 4 bases from V and 6 bases from J; bases unmatched to any gene: 8. This CDR3 region has 15 residues. The germline V gene has CDR1 SGHDT and CDR2 YYEEEE. The CDR3 reads CASSPGGTGSQPQHF. The CDR3 nucleotides read TGTGCCAGCAGCCCGGGTGGGACAGGGAGTCAGCCCCAGCATTTT.

This chain joins TRBV3-1 (or the pseudogene TRBV3-2) and TRBJ1-2; TRBD1 matches 12 bases. The CDR3 is 16 amino acids. V dropped 3 bases and J dropped 2; count of bases not matched to a gene: 4. Germline lookup yields CDR1 LGHDT and CDR2 YNNKEL (reference sequence). CDR3 sequence (DNA): TGTGCCAGCAGCCACCTGGGACAGGGGGCGAACTATGGCTACACCTTC. This sequence encodes CASSHLGQGANYGYTF.

The genes are TRBV9 and TRBJ2-5, with a weak D call TRBD2 (6 bases). V was clipped by 3 bases and J by 0 bases, with 18 bases between them. CDR1 SGDLS and CDR2 YYNGEE come from the germline V gene. The length of the CDR3 is 17 residues. The DNA for the CDR3 is TGTGCCAGCAGCGCCCCCACTAGCCTGCGCAACCAAGAGACCCAGTACTTC. Protein product: CASSAPTSLRNQETQYF.

The CDR3 nucleotides are TGTGCCAGCAGTGAGTTCTCCCGGGACAGGAGAAGGATCACTGAAGCTTTCTTT. This sequence encodes CASSEFSRDRRRITEAFF. This chain joins TRBV25-1 and TRBJ1-1; TRBD1 agrees at 8 bases. CDR1 is MGHDK and CDR2 is SYGVNS in the germline V gene. The length of the CDR3 is 18 residues. J gave up 4 bases and V 3 bases, and 16 bases lay outside the gene matches.

V and J are TRBV3-1 (or the pseudogene TRBV3-2) and TRBJ1-5; 7 bases agree with TRBD1. The length of the CDR3 is 15 residues. Germline CDR1 is LGHDT and CDR2 is YNNKEL (reference sequence). V shed 5 bases and J 6 bases; nucleotides not matched to a gene: 10. CDR3 sequence (DNA): TGTGCCAGCAGCGCGACGTCAGGGGGGTCTCAGCCCCAGCATTTT. Translated: CASSATSGGSQPQHF.

The gene calls are TRBV5-1 and TRBJ1-6; D gene ambiguous. The CDR3 is made up of 15 amino acids. The V gene's germline CDR1 is SGHRS and CDR2 YFSETQ. Trimming removed 4 bases from V and 6 bases from J, with 14 bases in between. The DNA for the CDR3 is TGCGCCAGCAGCCCATCAACGGGTGGTAATTCACCCCTCCACTTT. Its translation: CASSPSTGGNSPLHF.

The rearrangement joins TRBV14 to TRBJ2-7, with TRBD2 matching over 8 bases. Germline loops: CDR1 SGHDN, CDR2 FVKESK. Trimming took 0 bases from V and 6 from J; bases not matched to a gene: 10. The CDR3 spans 16 residues. The CDR3 nucleotides are TGTGCCAGCAGCCAAGATTACGGAGCGGGGGCCTTCGAGCAGTACTTC. Amino acids: CASSQDYGAGAFEQYF.

The J gene is TRBJ2-7, the V gene TRBV23-1; 7 nucleotides align to TRBD1. TRBV23-1 is classed as an ORF, of uncertain function. Trimming cost V 4 bases and J 6 bases; bases outside gene matches: 6. The CDR3 has 13 residues. The CDR3 nucleotides are TGCGCCAGCAGTCCCGACAGGGTTCGCGAGCAGTACTTC. It codes for CASSPDRVREQYF.